The rows below give T cell receptor beta chains drawn from one sample of a study of beta chain features in type 1 diabetes. Sequenced by immunoSEQ multiplex PCR; TCRdb stores in-frame clones only, minus some. The table shows over 20,000 clones, with 49% occurring only once. What was sequenced was stem cell memory CD4+ T cells from blood. The receptors were sampled from a man aged 25 to 40 with type 1 diabetes. Both conserved end residues are trimmed from each CDR3. Fields, in order: CDR3 length, V gene, CDR3 protein.

13 | TRBV18 | ASSVLQGDNQPQH
12 | TRBV19 | ASSQGGRNTEAF
11 | TRBV30 | AWNPRNGNTIY
15 | TRBV11-3 | ASSLGEGASPNTEAF
12 | TRBV18 | ASSHRGHSYEQY
15 | TRBV14 | ASSQGRTSGRGETQY
12 | TRBV5-6 | ASTNLDRDGEAF
11 | TRBV5-1 | ASSFTGGYEQF
14 | TRBV19 | ASRVAGWDVKNIQY
13 | TRBV12-2 | ASRGGGPTNTEAF
12 | TRBV27 | ASSLNFGYTEAF
13 | TRBV5-1 | ASSPGTSGFYEQY
11 | TRBV5-1 | ASSSGDTYEQY
13 | TRBV6-1 | ASSNSGQMNYGYT
14 | TRBV28 | ASSSPSGHSNTEAF
14 | TRBV11-1 | ASSLAIRQINTEAF
13 | TRBV27 | ASSLRSPSTDTQY
13 | TRBV25-1 | ASSELDSLLHEQF
14 | TRBV15 | ATSRGDRAQRDEQY
15 | TRBV9 | ASSVEIAGANTGELF
13 | TRBV6-5 | ASSYSGSRGIGYT
13 | TRBV18 | ASSPGTLRTDTQY
12 | TRBV5-4 | ASTREGSYNEQF
17 | TRBV7-9 | ASSLAGLAGGKYQETQY
13 | TRBV18 | ASSPQSDKYNEQF
13 | TRBV5-1 | ASRLPGQGGSPLH
11 | TRBV18 | ASSPDSPWEQY
16 | TRBV18 | ASSPRTSGGGGTGELF
14 | TRBV10-3 | ATKTLELSSYNEQF
10 | TRBV10-3 | AIGGSSYEQY
14 | TRBV18 | ASSPVPTASYNEQF
11 | TRBV6-5 | ASWDRGNQPQH
14 | TRBV11-3 | ASSLVAGANTGELF
11 | TRBV30 | AWSGQGSLEQY
13 | TRBV21-1 | ASQFPLGAYNEQF
13 | TRBV7-2 | ASSGNRGPGGEQY
12 | TRBV6-5 | ASSYSAANEKLF
12 | TRBV14 | ASSQLTDNSPLH
15 | TRBV7-9 | ASSSYPWTSGTDTQY
14 | TRBV19 | ASTTHQGTTNTEAF
12 | TRBV5-4 | ASSWDSLGTEAF
14 | TRBV7-2 | ASSLANRQGLGGYT
12 | TRBV18 | ASSPKLGSYEQY
13 | TRBV11-2 | ASSRTSGDYNEQF
9 | TRBV29-1 | SVERVEKLF
13 | TRBV5-1 | ASSPGGKARDTQY
12 | TRBV18 | ASSPPDRVFRQY
14 | TRBV5-1 | ASSLRSASTNSPLH
15 | TRBV6-1 | ASSGGTAPSGANVLT
15 | TRBV19 | ASTPVGVFSGANVLT
12 | TRBV5-4 | ASGRQGNSNEQF